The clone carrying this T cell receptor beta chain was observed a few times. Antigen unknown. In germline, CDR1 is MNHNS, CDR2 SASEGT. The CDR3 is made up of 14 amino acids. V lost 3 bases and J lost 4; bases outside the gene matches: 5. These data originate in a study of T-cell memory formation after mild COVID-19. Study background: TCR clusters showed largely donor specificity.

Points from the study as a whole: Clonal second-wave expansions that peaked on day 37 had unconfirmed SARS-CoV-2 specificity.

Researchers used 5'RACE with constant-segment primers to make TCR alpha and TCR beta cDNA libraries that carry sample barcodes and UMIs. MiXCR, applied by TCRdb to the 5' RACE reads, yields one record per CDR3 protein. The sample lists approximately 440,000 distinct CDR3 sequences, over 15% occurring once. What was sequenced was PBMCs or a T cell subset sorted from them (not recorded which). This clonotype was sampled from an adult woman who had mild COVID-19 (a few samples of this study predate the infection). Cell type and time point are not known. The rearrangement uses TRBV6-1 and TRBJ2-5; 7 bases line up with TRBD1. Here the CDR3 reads CASSDPGQLETQYF. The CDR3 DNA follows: TGTGCCAGCAGTGACCCGGGACAGTTAGAGACCCAGTACTTC.